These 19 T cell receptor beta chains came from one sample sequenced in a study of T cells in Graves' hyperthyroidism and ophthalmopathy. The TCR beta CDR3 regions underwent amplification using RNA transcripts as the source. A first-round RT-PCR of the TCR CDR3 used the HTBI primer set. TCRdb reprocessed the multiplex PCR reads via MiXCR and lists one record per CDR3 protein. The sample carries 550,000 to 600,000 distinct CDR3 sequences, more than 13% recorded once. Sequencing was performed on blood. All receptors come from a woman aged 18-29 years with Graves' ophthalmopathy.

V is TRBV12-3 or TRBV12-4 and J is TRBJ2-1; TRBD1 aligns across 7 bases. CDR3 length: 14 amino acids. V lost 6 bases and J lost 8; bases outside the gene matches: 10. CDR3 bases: TGTGCCAGCAGGAGTATGACAGGGTATGATGAGCAGTTCTTC. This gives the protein CASRSMTGYDEQFF.

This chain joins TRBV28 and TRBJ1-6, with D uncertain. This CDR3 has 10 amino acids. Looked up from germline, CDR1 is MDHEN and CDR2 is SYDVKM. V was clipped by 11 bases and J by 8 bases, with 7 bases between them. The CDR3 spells CAHGDSPLHF. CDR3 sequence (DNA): TGTGCCCACGGGGATTCACCCCTCCACTTT.

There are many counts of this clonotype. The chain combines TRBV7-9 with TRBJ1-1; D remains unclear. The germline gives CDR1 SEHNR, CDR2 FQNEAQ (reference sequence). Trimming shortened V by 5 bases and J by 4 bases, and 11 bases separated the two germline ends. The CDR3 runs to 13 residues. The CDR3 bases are TGTGCCAGCAGCCTCACCTTGGGCACTGAAGCTTTCTTT. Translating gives CASSLTLGTEAFF.

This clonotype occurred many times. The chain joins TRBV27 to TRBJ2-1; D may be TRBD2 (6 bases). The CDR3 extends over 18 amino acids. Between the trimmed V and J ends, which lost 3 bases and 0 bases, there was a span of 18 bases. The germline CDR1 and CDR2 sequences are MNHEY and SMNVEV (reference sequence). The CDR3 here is CASSFGYGGRSSYNEQFF. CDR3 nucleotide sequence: TGTGCCAGCAGTTTTGGGTACGGGGGACGGAGCTCCTACAATGAGCAGTTCTTC.

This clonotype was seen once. The CDR3 protein is CASSPLLGRSYNEQFF. CDR3 DNA: TGTGCCAGCAGTCCTTTACTAGGGCGCTCCTACAATGAGCAGTTCTTC. The chain recombines TRBV12-3 or TRBV12-4 with TRBJ2-1; perhaps TRBD2 as D (5 bases). V was cut by 5 bases and J by 0 bases, with 14 bases left in between. This CDR3 region has 16 residues.

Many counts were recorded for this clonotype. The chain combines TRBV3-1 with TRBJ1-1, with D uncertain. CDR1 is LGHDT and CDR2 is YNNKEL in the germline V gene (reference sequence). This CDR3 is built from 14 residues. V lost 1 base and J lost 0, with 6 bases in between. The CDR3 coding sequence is TGTGCCAGCAGCCAAGGGCGGATGAACACTGAAGCTTTCTTT. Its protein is CASSQGRMNTEAFF.

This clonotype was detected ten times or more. CDR3 coding DNA: TGTGCCAGCAGCCAAGATCTCGGGGGGCGGAGGAATGAAAAACTGTTTTTT. Translating it yields CASSQDLGGRRNEKLFF. The chain recombines TRBV3-1 with TRBJ1-4, with D tentatively TRBD1 (6 bases). In germline, CDR1 is LGHDT, CDR2 YNNKEL (reference sequence). Trimming shortened V by 0 bases and J by 5 bases, and 16 bases separated the two germline ends. The CDR3 extends over 17 amino acids.

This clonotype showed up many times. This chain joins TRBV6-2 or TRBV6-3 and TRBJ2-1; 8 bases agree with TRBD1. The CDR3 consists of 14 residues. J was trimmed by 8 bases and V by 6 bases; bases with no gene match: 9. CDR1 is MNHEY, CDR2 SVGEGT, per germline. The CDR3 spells CASRWTGRVDEQFF. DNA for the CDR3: TGTGCCAGCAGGTGGACAGGGCGGGTGGATGAGCAGTTCTTC.

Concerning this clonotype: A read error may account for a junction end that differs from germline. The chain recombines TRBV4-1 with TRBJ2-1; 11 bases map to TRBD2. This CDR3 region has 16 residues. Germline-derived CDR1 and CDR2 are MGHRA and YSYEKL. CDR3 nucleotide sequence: TGCGCCAGCAGCCAAGGACTAGCGGGGAACTACAATGAGCAGTCCTTC. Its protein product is CASSQGLAGNYNEQSF.

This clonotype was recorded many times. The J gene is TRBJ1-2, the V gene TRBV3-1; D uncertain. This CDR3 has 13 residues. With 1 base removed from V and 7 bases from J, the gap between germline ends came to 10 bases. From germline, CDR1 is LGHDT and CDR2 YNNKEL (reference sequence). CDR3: CASSQGSGFGYTF. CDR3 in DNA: TGTGCCAGCAGCCAAGGGTCGGGCTTTGGCTACACCTTC.

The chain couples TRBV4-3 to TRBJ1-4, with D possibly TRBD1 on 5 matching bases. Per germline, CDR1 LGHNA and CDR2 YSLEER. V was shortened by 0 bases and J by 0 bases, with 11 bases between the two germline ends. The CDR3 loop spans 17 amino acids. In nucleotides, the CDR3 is TGCGCCAGCAGCCAAGAGGAGGGGCCTGCAACTAATGAAAAACTGTTTTTT. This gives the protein CASSQEEGPATNEKLFF.

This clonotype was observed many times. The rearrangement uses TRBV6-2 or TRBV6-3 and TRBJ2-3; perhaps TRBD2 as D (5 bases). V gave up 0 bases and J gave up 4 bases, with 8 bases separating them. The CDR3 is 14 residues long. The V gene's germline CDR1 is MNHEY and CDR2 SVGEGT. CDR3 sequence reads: CASSYSVGADTQYF. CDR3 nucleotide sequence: TGTGCCAGCAGTTACTCAGTCGGGGCAGATACGCAGTATTTT.

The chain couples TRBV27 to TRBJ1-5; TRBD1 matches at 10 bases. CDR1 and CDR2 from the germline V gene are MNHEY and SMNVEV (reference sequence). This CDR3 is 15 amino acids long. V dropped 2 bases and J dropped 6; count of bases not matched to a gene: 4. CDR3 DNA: TGTGCCAGCAGTTTAAAGGGACAGGGGAGTCAGCCCCAGCATTTT. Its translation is CASSLKGQGSQPQHF.

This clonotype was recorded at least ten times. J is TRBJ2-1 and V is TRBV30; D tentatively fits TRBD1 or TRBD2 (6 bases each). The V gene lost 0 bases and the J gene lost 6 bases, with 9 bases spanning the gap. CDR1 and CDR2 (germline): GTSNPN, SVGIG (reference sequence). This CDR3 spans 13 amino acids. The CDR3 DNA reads TGTGCCTGGAGTGTAGGGGGGTCCAATGAGCAGTTCTTC. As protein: CAWSVGGSNEQFF.

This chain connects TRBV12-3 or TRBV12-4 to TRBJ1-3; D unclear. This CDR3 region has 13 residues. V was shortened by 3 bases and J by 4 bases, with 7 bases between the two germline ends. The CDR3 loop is CASSFSRGNTIYF. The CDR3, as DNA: TGTGCCAGCAGTTTTTCTCGCGGAAACACCATATATTTT.

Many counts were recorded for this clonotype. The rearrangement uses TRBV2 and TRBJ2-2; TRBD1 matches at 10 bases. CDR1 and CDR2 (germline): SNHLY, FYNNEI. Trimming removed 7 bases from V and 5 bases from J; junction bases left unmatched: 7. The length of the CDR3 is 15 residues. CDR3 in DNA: TGTGCCAGCACTCGACAGGGGGCGCATACCGGGGAGCTGTTTTTT. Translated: CASTRQGAHTGELFF.

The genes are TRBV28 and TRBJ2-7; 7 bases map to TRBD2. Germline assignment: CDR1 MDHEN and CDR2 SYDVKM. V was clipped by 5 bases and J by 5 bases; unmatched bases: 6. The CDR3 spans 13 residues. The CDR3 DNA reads TGTGCCAGCAGTGTGGGGGGGAGGGACGAGCAGTACTTC. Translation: CASSVGGRDEQYF.

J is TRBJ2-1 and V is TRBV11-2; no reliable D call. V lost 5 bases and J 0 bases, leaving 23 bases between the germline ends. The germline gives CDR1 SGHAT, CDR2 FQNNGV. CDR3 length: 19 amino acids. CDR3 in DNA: TGTGCCAGCAGCATTAGCCCCTCTTCTGACCCGAGCTCCTACAATGAGCAGTTCTTC. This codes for CASSISPSSDPSSYNEQFF. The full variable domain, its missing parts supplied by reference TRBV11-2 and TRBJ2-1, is EAGVAQSPRYKIIEKRQSVAFWCNPISGHATLYWYQQILGQGPKLLIQFQNNGVVDDSQLPKDRFSAERLKGVDSTLKIQPAKLEDSAVYLCASSISPSSDPSSYNEQFFGPGTRLTVL.

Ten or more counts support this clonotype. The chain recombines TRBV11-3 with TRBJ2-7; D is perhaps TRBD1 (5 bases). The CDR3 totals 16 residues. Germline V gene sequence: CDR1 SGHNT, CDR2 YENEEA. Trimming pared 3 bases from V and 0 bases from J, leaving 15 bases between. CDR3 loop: CASSFQTGQSSYEQYF. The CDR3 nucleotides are TGTGCCAGCAGCTTCCAAACAGGCCAGAGCTCCTACGAGCAGTACTTC.